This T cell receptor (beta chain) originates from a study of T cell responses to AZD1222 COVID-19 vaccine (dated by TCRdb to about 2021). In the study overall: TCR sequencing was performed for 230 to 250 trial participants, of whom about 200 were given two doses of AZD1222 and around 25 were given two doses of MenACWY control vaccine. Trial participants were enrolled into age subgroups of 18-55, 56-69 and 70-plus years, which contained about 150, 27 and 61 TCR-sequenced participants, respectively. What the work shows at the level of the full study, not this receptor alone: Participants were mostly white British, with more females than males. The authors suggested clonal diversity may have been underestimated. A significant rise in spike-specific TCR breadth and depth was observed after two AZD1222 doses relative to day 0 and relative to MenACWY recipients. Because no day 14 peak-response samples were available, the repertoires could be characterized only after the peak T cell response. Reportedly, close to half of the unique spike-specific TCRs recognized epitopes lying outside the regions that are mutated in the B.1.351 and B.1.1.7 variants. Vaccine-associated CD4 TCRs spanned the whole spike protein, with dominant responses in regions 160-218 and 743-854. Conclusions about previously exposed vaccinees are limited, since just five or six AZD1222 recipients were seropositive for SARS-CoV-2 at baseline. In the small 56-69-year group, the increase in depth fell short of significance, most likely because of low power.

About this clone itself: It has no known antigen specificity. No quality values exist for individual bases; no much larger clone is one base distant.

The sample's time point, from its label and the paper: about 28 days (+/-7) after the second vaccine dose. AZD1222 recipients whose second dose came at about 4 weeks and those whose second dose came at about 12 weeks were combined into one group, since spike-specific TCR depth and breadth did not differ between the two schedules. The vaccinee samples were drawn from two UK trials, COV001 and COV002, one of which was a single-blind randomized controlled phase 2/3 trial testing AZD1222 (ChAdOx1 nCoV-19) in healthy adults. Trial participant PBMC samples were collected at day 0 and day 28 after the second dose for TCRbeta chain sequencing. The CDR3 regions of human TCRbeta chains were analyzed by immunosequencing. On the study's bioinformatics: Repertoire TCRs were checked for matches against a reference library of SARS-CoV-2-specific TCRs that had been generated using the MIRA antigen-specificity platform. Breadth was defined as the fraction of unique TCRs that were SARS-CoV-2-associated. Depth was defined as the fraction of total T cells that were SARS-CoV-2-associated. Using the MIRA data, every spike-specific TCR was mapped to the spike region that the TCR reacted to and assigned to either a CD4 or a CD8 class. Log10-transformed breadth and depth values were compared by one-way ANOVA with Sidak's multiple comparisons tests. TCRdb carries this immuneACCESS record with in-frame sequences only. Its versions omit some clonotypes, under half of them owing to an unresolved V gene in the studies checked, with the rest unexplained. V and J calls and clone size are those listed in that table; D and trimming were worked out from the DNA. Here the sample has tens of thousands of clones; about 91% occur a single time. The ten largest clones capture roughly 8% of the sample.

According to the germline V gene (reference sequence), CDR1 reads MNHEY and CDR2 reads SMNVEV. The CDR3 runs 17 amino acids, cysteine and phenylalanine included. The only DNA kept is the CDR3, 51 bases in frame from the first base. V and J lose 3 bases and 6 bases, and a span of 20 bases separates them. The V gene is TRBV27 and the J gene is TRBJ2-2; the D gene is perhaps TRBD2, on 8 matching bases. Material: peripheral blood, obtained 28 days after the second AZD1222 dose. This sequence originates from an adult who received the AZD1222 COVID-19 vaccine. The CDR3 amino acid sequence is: CASSLRGRGDRAGELFF. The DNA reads TGTGCCAGCAGTTTGAGGGGGCGGGGGGATAGGGCCGGGGAGCTGTTTTTT.